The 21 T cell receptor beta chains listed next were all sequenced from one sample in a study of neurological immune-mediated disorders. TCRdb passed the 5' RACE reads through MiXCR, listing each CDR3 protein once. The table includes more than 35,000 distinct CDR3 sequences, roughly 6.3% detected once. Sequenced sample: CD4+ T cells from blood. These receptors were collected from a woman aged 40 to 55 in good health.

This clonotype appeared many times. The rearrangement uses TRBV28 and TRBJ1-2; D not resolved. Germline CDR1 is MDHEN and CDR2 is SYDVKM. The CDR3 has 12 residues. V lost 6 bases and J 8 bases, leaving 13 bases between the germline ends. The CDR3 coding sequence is TGTGCCAGCAGCCCAAGGGTTTCGGGCTACACCTTC. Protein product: CASSPRVSGYTF.

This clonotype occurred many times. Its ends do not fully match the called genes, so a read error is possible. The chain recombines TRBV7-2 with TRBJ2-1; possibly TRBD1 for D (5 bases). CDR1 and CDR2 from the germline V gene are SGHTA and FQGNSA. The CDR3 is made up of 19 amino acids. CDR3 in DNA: TGTGCCAGCAGCTTAGTACCGGCTACAGGAAACTATAGCTACCATGAGCAGTTCTTC. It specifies CASSLVPATGNYSYHEQFF. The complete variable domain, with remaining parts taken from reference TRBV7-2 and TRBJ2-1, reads GAGVSQSPSNKVTEKGKDVELRCDPISGHTALYWYRQSLGQGLEFLIYFQGNSAPDKSGLPSDRFSAERTGGSVSTLTIQRTQQEDSAVYLCASSLVPATGNYSYHEQFFGPGTRLTVL.

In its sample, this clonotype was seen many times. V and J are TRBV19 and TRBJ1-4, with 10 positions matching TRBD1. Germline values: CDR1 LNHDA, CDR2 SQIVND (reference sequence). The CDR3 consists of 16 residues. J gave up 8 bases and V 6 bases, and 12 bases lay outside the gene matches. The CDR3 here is CASSPGTGAGGEKLFF. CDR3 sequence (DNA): TGTGCCAGTAGCCCCGGGACAGGGGCGGGGGGCGAAAAACTGTTTTTT.

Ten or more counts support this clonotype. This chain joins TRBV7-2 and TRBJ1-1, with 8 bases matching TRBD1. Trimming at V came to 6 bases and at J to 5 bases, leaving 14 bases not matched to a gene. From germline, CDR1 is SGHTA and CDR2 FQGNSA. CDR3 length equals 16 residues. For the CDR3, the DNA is TGTGCCAGCAGTCCACCTTTCAGGGGGCGAGTAACTGAAGCTTTCTTT. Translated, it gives CASSPPFRGRVTEAFF.

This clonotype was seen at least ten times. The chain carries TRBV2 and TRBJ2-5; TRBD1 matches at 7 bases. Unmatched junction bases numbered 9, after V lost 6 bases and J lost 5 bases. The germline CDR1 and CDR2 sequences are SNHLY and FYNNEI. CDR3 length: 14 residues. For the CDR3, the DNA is TGTGCCAGCAGACGCGACAGGGCTAGGGAGACCCAGTACTTC. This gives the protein CASRRDRARETQYF.

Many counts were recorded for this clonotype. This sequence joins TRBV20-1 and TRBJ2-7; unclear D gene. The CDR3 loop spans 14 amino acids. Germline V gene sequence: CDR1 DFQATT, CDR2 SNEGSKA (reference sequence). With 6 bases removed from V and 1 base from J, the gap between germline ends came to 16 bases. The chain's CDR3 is CSAPGVQASYEQYF. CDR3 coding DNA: TGCAGTGCCCCTGGGGTCCAAGCGTCCTACGAGCAGTACTTC.

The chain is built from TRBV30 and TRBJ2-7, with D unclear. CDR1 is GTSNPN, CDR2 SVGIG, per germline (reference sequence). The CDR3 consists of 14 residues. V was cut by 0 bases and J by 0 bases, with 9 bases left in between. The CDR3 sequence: CAWSVGPSSYEQYF. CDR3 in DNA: TGTGCCTGGAGTGTTGGGCCGAGCTCCTACGAGCAGTACTTC.

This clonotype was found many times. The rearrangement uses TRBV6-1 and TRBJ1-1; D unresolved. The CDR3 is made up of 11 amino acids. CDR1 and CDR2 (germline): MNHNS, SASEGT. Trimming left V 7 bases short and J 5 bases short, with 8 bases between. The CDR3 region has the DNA TGTGCCAGCAAATTTGGGACTGAAGCTTTCTTT. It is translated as CASKFGTEAFF.

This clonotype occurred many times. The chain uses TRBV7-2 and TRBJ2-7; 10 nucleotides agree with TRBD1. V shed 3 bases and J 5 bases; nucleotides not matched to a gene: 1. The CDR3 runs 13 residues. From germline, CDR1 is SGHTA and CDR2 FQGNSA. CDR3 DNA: TGTGCCAGCAGCTTCGGGACAGGGGACGAGCAGTACTTC. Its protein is CASSFGTGDEQYF.

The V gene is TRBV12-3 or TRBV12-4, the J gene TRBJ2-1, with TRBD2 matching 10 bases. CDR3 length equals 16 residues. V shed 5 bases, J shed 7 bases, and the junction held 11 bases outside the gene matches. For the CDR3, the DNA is TGTGCCAGCAGTCAGTTAGCGGGAGGACCGGGGAATGAGCAGTTCTTC. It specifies CASSQLAGGPGNEQFF.

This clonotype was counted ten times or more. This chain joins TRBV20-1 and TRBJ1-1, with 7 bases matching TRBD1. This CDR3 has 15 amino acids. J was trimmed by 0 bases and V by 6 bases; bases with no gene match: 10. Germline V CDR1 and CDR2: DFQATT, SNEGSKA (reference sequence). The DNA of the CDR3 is TGCAGTGCCAGACAGGGTCCACTTATGAACACTGAAGCTTTCTTT. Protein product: CSARQGPLMNTEAFF.

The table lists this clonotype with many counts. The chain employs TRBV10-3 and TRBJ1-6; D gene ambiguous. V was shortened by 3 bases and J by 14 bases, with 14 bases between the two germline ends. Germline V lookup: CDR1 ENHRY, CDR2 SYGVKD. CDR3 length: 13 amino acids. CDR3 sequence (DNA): TGTGCCATCAGTGAAGTAGGCTCGGGGACCCTCCACTTT. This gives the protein CAISEVGSGTLHF.

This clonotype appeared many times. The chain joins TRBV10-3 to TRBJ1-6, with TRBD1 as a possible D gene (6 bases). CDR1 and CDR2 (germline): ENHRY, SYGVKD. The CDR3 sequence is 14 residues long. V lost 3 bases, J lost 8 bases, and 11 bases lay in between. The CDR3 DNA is TGTGCCATCAGTGACCAGGGGACGCATTCACCCCTCCACTTT. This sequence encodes CAISDQGTHSPLHF.

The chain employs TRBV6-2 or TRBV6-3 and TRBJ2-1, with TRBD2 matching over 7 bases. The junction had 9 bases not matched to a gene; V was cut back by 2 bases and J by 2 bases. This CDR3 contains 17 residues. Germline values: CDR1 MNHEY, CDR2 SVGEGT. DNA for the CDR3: TGTGCCAGCAGTTACCCTATACTAGCGAAACCCTACAATGAGCAGTTCTTC. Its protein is CASSYPILAKPYNEQFF.

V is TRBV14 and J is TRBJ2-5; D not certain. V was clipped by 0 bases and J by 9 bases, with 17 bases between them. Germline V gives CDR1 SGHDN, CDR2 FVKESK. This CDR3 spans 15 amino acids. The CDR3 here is CASSQDEVVDGAQYF. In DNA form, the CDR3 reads TGTGCCAGCAGCCAAGATGAGGTAGTGGATGGGGCCCAGTACTTC.

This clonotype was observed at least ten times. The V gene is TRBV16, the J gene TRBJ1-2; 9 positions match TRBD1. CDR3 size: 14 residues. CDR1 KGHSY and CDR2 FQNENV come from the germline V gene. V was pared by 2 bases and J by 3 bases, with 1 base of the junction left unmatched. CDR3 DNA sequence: TGTGCCAGCAGCCAAACAGGGGGCGACTATGGCTACACCTTC. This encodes CASSQTGGDYGYTF.

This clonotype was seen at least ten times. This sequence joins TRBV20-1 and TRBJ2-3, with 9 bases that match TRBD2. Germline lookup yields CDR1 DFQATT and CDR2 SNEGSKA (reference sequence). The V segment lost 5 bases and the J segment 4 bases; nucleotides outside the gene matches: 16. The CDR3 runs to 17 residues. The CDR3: CSAYPLISGGVSDTQYF. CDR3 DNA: TGCAGTGCTTATCCTTTGATTAGCGGGGGAGTCTCAGATACGCAGTATTTT.

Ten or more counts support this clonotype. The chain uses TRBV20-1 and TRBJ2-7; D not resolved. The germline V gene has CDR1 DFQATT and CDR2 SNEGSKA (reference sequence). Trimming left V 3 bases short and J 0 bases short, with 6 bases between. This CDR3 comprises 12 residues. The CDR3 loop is CSASPSSYEQYF. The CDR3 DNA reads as TGCAGTGCTAGTCCTAGCTCCTACGAGCAGTACTTC.

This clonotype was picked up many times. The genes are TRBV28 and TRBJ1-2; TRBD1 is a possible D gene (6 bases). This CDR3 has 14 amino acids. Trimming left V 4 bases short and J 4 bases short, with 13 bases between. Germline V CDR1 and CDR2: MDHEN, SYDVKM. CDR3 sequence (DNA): TGTGCCAGCAGTTCGGCCGGGGGCAGCTATGGCTACACCTTC. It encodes CASSSAGGSYGYTF.

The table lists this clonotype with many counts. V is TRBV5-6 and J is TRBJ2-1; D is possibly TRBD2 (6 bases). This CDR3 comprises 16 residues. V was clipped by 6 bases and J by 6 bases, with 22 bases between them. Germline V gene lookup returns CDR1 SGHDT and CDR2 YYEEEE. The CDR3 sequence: CASTPWRAPSANEQFF. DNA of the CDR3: TGTGCCAGCACCCCTTGGAGGGCCCCCTCTGCCAATGAGCAGTTCTTC.

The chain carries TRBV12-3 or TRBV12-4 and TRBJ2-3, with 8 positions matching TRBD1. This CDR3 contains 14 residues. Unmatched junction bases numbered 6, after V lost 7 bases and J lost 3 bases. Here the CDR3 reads CASNHRGLTDTQYF. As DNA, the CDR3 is TGTGCCAGCAACCACAGGGGGTTAACAGATACGCAGTATTTT.